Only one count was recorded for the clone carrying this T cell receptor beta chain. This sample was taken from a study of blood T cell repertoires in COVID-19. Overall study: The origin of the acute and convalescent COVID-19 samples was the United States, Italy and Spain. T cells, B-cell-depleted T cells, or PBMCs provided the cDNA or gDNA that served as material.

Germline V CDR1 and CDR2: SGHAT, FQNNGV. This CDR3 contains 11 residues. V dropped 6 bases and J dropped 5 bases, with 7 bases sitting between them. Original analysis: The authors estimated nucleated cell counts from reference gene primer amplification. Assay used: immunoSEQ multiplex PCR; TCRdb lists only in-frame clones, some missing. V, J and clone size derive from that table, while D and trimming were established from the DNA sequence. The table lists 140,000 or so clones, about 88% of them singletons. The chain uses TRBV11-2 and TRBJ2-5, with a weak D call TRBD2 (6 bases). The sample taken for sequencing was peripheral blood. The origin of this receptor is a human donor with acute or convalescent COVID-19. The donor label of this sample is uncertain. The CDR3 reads CASREGETQYF. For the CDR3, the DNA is TGTGCCAGCAGGGAGGGGGAGACCCAGTACTTC.